These 17 T cell receptor beta chains came from one sample sequenced in a study of cytomegalovirus exposure and HLA in healthy donors. It was with 60 Vbeta and 13 Jbeta primers that the PCR ran. Produced via immunoSEQ multiplex PCR; TCRdb's table is partial and in-frame only. The sample lists over 55,000 clones, about 70% occurring once. Source material: PBMCs. These receptors were taken from a woman in her forties or fifties in good health and CMV-seropositive.

V usage is TRBV7-8 and J usage is TRBJ1-5; perhaps TRBD1 as D (5 bases). V was cut by 7 bases and J by 1 base, with 14 bases left in between. Per the germline V gene, CDR1 is SGHVS and CDR2 is FQNEAQ. This CDR3 comprises 15 residues. CDR3 coding DNA: TGTGCCAGCACCCAACAGGAGGGGAGCAATCAGCCCCAGCATTTT. Translation: CASTQQEGSNQPQHF.

The V and J genes are TRBV7-9 and TRBJ1-1; D is perhaps TRBD1 (6 bases). V was shortened by 3 bases and J by 0 bases, with 11 bases between the two germline ends. Germline V gene data show CDR1 as SEHNR and CDR2 as FQNEAQ (reference sequence). This CDR3 is built from 15 residues. CDR3 in amino acids: CASSFQGYLNTEAFF. DNA for the CDR3: TGTGCCAGCAGCTTCCAGGGGTATTTGAACACTGAAGCTTTCTTT.

This clone was counted between two and nine times. This chain links TRBV6-1 with TRBJ1-4; D is undetermined. The CDR3 covers 17 residues. The germline V and J ends were trimmed by 3 bases and 8 bases, with 22 bases remaining between them. In germline, CDR1 is MNHNS, CDR2 SASEGT. DNA of the CDR3: TGTGCCAGCAGTGACCCGGGTATTTCCCCCGCGGGGGAAAAACTGTTTTTT. This encodes CASSDPGISPAGEKLFF.

The chain links TRBV30 to TRBJ2-5, with 7 bases aligning to TRBD2. The V gene end was trimmed by 5 bases and the J gene end by 6 bases; junction bases not matched to a gene: 6. CDR3 length: 12 amino acids. The germline V gene has CDR1 GTSNPN and CDR2 SVGIG (reference sequence). The CDR3 spells CAWGWGGKTQYF. The CDR3 nucleotides read TGTGCCTGGGGGTGGGGGGGGAAGACCCAGTACTTC.

This sequence joins TRBV18 and TRBJ1-5, with 8 nucleotides matching TRBD1. CDR3 length: 14 amino acids. Germline trimming cut 5 bases from V and 7 bases from J; bases unmatched to any gene: 7. The germline V gene has CDR1 KGHSH and CDR2 LQKENI. DNA for the CDR3: TGTGCCAGCTCAGCCGACAGGGGTGGACAGCCCCAGCATTTT. Its protein product is CASSADRGGQPQHF.

The rearrangement links TRBV11-2 to TRBJ2-1, with 11 nucleotides matching TRBD2. The CDR3 runs 14 residues. Germline trimming cut 2 bases from V and 7 bases from J; bases unmatched to any gene: 1. CDR1 SGHAT and CDR2 FQNNGV come from the germline V gene. CDR3: CASSLTSGSNEQFF. The CDR3 region has the DNA TGTGCCAGCAGCTTAACTAGCGGGAGTAATGAGCAGTTCTTC.

The chain is built from TRBV2 and TRBJ2-1; TRBD2 matches at 10 bases. V was clipped by 0 bases and J by 6 bases; unmatched bases: 2. Germline values: CDR1 SNHLY, CDR2 FYNNEI. The CDR3 sequence is 15 residues long. The CDR3 nucleotides are TGTGCCAGCAGTGAAGCAGCGGGAGGGTTCAATGAGCAGTTCTTC. Its translation: CASSEAAGGFNEQFF.

The chain joins TRBV14 to TRBJ2-5; D might be TRBD1 (6 bases). The length of the CDR3 is 15 residues. V lost 2 bases and J lost 0, with 10 bases in between. Germline CDR1 and CDR2: SGHDN and FVKESK. This CDR3 reads CASSQRTGYQETQYF. CDR3 DNA sequence: TGTGCCAGCAGCCAAAGAACAGGGTACCAAGAGACCCAGTACTTC.

Concerning this clone itself: This sample also contains other DNA sequences that code for the same CDR3. The chain combines TRBV19 with TRBJ2-5; TRBD2 might be the D (5 bases). This CDR3 region has 13 residues. Between the trimmed V and J ends, which lost 2 bases and 3 bases, there was a span of 7 bases. Germline-derived CDR1 and CDR2 are LNHDA and SQIVND (reference sequence). The chain's CDR3 is CASSISGEETQYF. The CDR3, as DNA: TGTGCCAGTAGTATAAGCGGAGAAGAGACCCAGTACTTC.

The V gene is TRBV28, the J gene TRBJ2-5, with TRBD1 matching 8 bases. Germline V gene data show CDR1 as MDHEN and CDR2 as SYDVKM. The V segment lost 10 bases and the J segment 2 bases; nucleotides outside the gene matches: 3. The CDR3 runs to 12 residues. CDR3 region: CAIDRGQETQYF. CDR3 bases: TGTGCCATCGACAGGGGACAAGAGACCCAGTACTTC. The full variable domain, completed using reference TRBV28 and TRBJ2-5, is DVKVTQSSRYLVKRTGEKVFLECVQDMDHENMFWYRQDPGLGLRLIYFSYDVKMKEKGDIPEGYSVSREKKERFSLILESASTNQTSMYLCAIDRGQETQYFGPGTRLLVL.

The rearrangement uses TRBV4-2 and TRBJ2-5; 11 nucleotides line up with TRBD2. The trim removed 3 bases at V and 4 bases at J, leaving 7 bases unmatched. Germline-derived CDR1 and CDR2 are LGHNA and YNFKEQ. This CDR3 has 16 amino acids. In nucleotides, the CDR3 is TGTGCCAGCAGCCATCTGGTTAGCGGGGGGGGAGAGACCCAGTACTTC. Translated: CASSHLVSGGGETQYF.

The chain combines TRBV28 with TRBJ1-1, with D maybe TRBD1 (6 bases). This CDR3 comprises 13 residues. Per germline, CDR1 MDHEN and CDR2 SYDVKM. Trimming removed 6 bases at V and 5 bases at J, with 13 bases between. The CDR3 region is CASRWTDRTEAFF. Written as DNA, the CDR3 is TGTGCCAGCAGGTGGACTGACAGGACTGAAGCTTTCTTT.

In its sample, this clone was seen once. This rearrangement joins TRBV5-1 to TRBJ2-1; D might be TRBD1 (6 bases). Germline CDR1 and CDR2: SGHRS and YFSETQ. Trimming left V 1 base short and J 6 bases short, with 11 bases between. This CDR3 contains 14 residues. The CDR3 is CASSLTGNSNEQFF. CDR3 nucleotide sequence: TGCGCCAGCAGCTTGACAGGGAATAGCAATGAGCAGTTCTTC.

This sequence joins TRBV4-2 and TRBJ2-1, with 7 bases identical to TRBD2. The germline CDR1 and CDR2 sequences are LGHNA and YNFKEQ. The CDR3 has 20 amino acids. Losses at the gene ends were 0 bases for V and 6 bases for J; bases not matched to a gene: 20. The CDR3 coding sequence is TGTGCCAGCAGCCAAGAGCGTCCCGTGGGGACTATCGGGGAGAGCAATGAGCAGTTCTTC. This encodes CASSQERPVGTIGESNEQFF.

The V gene is TRBV7-9, the J gene TRBJ1-1; 7 nucleotides match TRBD1. V dropped 0 bases and J dropped 2; count of bases not matched to a gene: 15. The length of the CDR3 is 19 residues. Germline V gene lookup returns CDR1 SEHNR and CDR2 FQNEAQ (reference sequence). The CDR3 bases are TGTGCCAGCAGCTTAGCTTGGACAGGAGGGACCCGTATTAACACTGAAGCTTTCTTT. Translation: CASSLAWTGGTRINTEAFF.

This clone was observed a few times. V is TRBV27 and J is TRBJ1-1; maybe TRBD1 (5 bases). The CDR3 contains 13 residues. V dropped 2 bases and J dropped 3 bases, with 7 bases sitting between them. Germline assignment: CDR1 MNHEY and CDR2 SMNVEV (reference sequence). CDR3 nucleotide sequence: TGTGCCAGCAGTTTAAAGGGGTACACTGAAGCTTTCTTT. Residues: CASSLKGYTEAFF.

The chain has TRBV4-3 and TRBJ2-3, with 7 nucleotides matching TRBD1. Germline-derived CDR1 and CDR2 are LGHNA and YSLEER. The CDR3 totals 16 residues. The V and J ends lost 1 base and 1 base, in that order; junction bases with no gene match: 5. CDR3 nucleotide sequence: TGCGCCAGCAGCCAAGGATCCACAGGGGGCACAGATACGCAGTATTTT. Its protein is CASSQGSTGGTDTQYF.